These T cell receptor beta chains were read from a single sample in a study of tumor-infiltrating lymphocytes in localized non-small cell lung cancer. TCRdb keeps only in-frame clones here, not all; method: immunoSEQ multiplex PCR. The repertoire holds over 10,000 clones, with about 75% as singletons. The specimen was uninvolved lung tissue not adjacent to the tumor. The origin of the receptors is a human donor with non-small cell lung cancer. CDR3s include the opening cysteine and the closing phenylalanine or tryptophan. The order of the fields is clone size, CDR3 length, J gene, V gene, D gene, CDR3 DNA, CDR3 protein. A D gene is named only where the DNA matches it firmly. Expanded clones get a size class; other rows say once, few or many, or leave the size out.

abundance: .
len: 15
j_gene: TRBJ2-7
v_gene: TRBV28
d_gene: TRBD2
CDR3nt: TGTGCCAGCAGTCCTCCGGGACTAGCGGGAGACGAGCAGTACTTC
CDR3aa: CASSPPGLAGDEQYF

abundance: .
len: 16
j_gene: TRBJ1-1
v_gene: TRBV5-1
d_gene: TRBD1
CDR3nt: TGCGCCAGCAGCTTGGAGGGGGCGTTAAGGAACACTGAAGCTTTCTTT
CDR3aa: CASSLEGALRNTEAFF

abundance: .
len: 14
j_gene: TRBJ1-6
v_gene: TRBV9
d_gene: TRBD1
CDR3nt: TGTGCCAGCAGCGGGGACAGGGGGAATTCACCCCTCCACTTT
CDR3aa: CASSGDRGNSPLHF

abundance: .
len: 14
j_gene: TRBJ1-1
v_gene: TRBV7-2
d_gene: .
CDR3nt: TGTGCCAGCAGCCGTAACAGGGAGGGCACTGAAGCTTTCTTT
CDR3aa: CASSRNREGTEAFF

abundance: few
len: 15
j_gene: TRBJ1-6
v_gene: TRBV18
d_gene: .
CDR3nt: TGTGCCAGCTCAGTCTCAGGGGCCCTTAATTCACCCCTCCACTTT
CDR3aa: CASSVSGALNSPLHF

abundance: .
len: 16
j_gene: TRBJ1-5
v_gene: TRBV10-1
d_gene: TRBD1
CDR3nt: TGCGCCAGCGCCATAGGGGGCCATTATAGCAATCAGCCCCAGCATTTT
CDR3aa: CASAIGGHYSNQPQHF

abundance: .
len: 11
j_gene: TRBJ1-2
v_gene: TRBV2
d_gene: .
CDR3nt: TGTGCCAGCAGCCGGAACGATGGCTACACCTTC
CDR3aa: CASSRNDGYTF

abundance: .
len: 15
j_gene: TRBJ2-5
v_gene: TRBV5-1
d_gene: TRBD1
CDR3nt: TGCGCCAGCAGCTTCGTTCGACAGGGGGTAGTGACCCAGTACTTC
CDR3aa: CASSFVRQGVVTQYF

abundance: .
len: 14
j_gene: TRBJ2-5
v_gene: TRBV4-2
d_gene: .
CDR3nt: TGTGCCAGCAGCACAAGATTAGGAGGAGAGACCCAGTACTTC
CDR3aa: CASSTRLGGETQYF

abundance: .
len: 16
j_gene: TRBJ2-7
v_gene: TRBV6-5
d_gene: .
CDR3nt: TGTGCCAGCAGTTCACCTCCCGGGGCGTCCACCTACGAGCAGTACTTC
CDR3aa: CASSSPPGASTYEQYF

abundance: .
len: 15
j_gene: TRBJ1-2
v_gene: TRBV15
d_gene: TRBD1
CDR3nt: TGTGCCACCAGCAGGAACAGGGGGCATAACTATGGCTACACCTTC
CDR3aa: CATSRNRGHNYGYTF

abundance: .
len: 15
j_gene: TRBJ1-5
v_gene: TRBV11-2
d_gene: .
CDR3nt: TGTGCCAGCAGCTTAGAGGTCTCCCCGGGTCAGCCCCAGCATTTT
CDR3aa: CASSLEVSPGQPQHF

abundance: few
len: 15
j_gene: TRBJ2-2
v_gene: TRBV2
d_gene: .
CDR3nt: TGTGCCAGCAGTGAGAACAGATTGAACACCGGGGAGCTGTTTTTT
CDR3aa: CASSENRLNTGELFF

abundance: .
len: 14
j_gene: TRBJ1-2
v_gene: TRBV9
d_gene: .
CDR3nt: TGTGCCAGCAGCACAGGGCAGGGGAACTATGGCTACACCTTC
CDR3aa: CASSTGQGNYGYTF

abundance: few
len: 13
j_gene: TRBJ2-7
v_gene: TRBV6-1
d_gene: .
CDR3nt: TGTGCCAGCAGTGTTTCCCGGACCTACGAGCAGTACTTC
CDR3aa: CASSVSRTYEQYF

abundance: .
len: 12
j_gene: TRBJ1-1
v_gene: TRBV19
d_gene: .
CDR3nt: TGTGCCAGTAGGTGGGGGAACACTGAAGCTTTCTTT
CDR3aa: CASRWGNTEAFF

abundance: .
len: 17
j_gene: TRBJ2-3
v_gene: TRBV28
d_gene: TRBD2
CDR3nt: TGTGCCAGCAGTTTGGGAAGCGGGATCCCCGCCACAGATACGCAGTATTTT
CDR3aa: CASSLGSGIPATDTQYF

abundance: once
len: 17
j_gene: TRBJ2-7
v_gene: TRBV14
d_gene: .
CDR3nt: TGTGCCAGCAGCCTCGCCGGGCAGGGAGAGGGCCTCCACGAGCAGTACTTC
CDR3aa: CASSLAGQGEGLHEQYF

abundance: .
len: 13
j_gene: TRBJ1-4
v_gene: TRBV5-1
d_gene: .
CDR3nt: TGCGCCAGCAGCTTTCGCCATAATGAAAAACTGTTTTTT
CDR3aa: CASSFRHNEKLFF

abundance: few
len: 14
j_gene: TRBJ2-5
v_gene: TRBV28
d_gene: TRBD2
CDR3nt: TGTGCCAGCAGCTCCGGGACTAGCGAAGAGACCCAGTACTTC
CDR3aa: CASSSGTSEETQYF

abundance: .
len: 17
j_gene: TRBJ2-1
v_gene: TRBV27
d_gene: TRBD2
CDR3nt: TGTGCCAGCAGTTTCTTCCGGACTAGCGGGAGAGGCAATGAGCAGTTCTTC
CDR3aa: CASSFFRTSGRGNEQFF

abundance: .
len: 12
j_gene: TRBJ2-3
v_gene: TRBV2
d_gene: .
CDR3nt: TGTGCCAGCAGTCCCCGGGAGTCCCCTCAGTATTTT
CDR3aa: CASSPRESPQYF

abundance: .
len: 14
j_gene: TRBJ2-5
v_gene: TRBV2
d_gene: .
CDR3nt: TGTGCCAGCAGTAGGTCGTCCCAGGGAGAGACCCAGTACTTC
CDR3aa: CASSRSSQGETQYF

abundance: .
len: 14
j_gene: TRBJ1-2
v_gene: TRBV2
d_gene: .
CDR3nt: TGTGCCAGCAGTGAAGGCACGAGTATCTATGGCTACACCTTC
CDR3aa: CASSEGTSIYGYTF

abundance: few
len: 11
j_gene: TRBJ1-1
v_gene: TRBV6-1
d_gene: TRBD1
CDR3nt: TGTGCCAGCTCGGACAGGGGGGGAGCTTTCTTT
CDR3aa: CASSDRGGAFF

abundance: .
len: 13
j_gene: TRBJ2-1
v_gene: TRBV30
d_gene: TRBD2
CDR3nt: TGTGCCTGGAGGTTGACGGGAGGAAATGAGCAGTTCTTC
CDR3aa: CAWRLTGGNEQFF

abundance: .
len: 16
j_gene: TRBJ2-7
v_gene: TRBV30
d_gene: TRBD1
CDR3nt: TGTGCCTGGGCTCGCCTTCGGGGACAGCGAGCCTACGAGCAGTACTTC
CDR3aa: CAWARLRGQRAYEQYF

abundance: .
len: 16
j_gene: TRBJ1-2
v_gene: TRBV7-9
d_gene: .
CDR3nt: TGTGCCAGCAGCTTAGCCGGGGTTCTCGCCAACTATGGCTACACCTTC
CDR3aa: CASSLAGVLANYGYTF

abundance: .
len: 14
j_gene: TRBJ2-3
v_gene: TRBV6-6
d_gene: .
CDR3nt: TGTGCCAGCAGTTGGACGGATTTAACAGATACGCAGTATTTT
CDR3aa: CASSWTDLTDTQYF

abundance: .
len: 12
j_gene: TRBJ1-2
v_gene: TRBV5-1
d_gene: .
CDR3nt: TGCGCCAGCAGCGGAGGGTACTATGGCTACACCTTC
CDR3aa: CASSGGYYGYTF

abundance: .
len: 13
j_gene: TRBJ1-5
v_gene: TRBV30
d_gene: .
CDR3nt: TGTGCCTGGAGTACGGGGGCGGTTCAGCCCCAGCATTTT
CDR3aa: CAWSTGAVQPQHF

abundance: .
len: 13
j_gene: TRBJ2-5
v_gene: TRBV29-1
d_gene: .
CDR3nt: TGCAGTGCTGGGGGAGGGGGACGAGAGACCCAGTACTTC
CDR3aa: CSAGGGGRETQYF

abundance: .
len: 15
j_gene: TRBJ2-1
v_gene: TRBV5-6
d_gene: TRBD1
CDR3nt: TGTGCCAGCAGCTTTGACAGGGTAAGCTACAATGAGCAGTTCTTC
CDR3aa: CASSFDRVSYNEQFF

abundance: .
len: 12
j_gene: TRBJ2-5
v_gene: TRBV19
d_gene: .
CDR3nt: TGTGTCAGAGATGGGGGGTGGGAGACCCAGTACTTC
CDR3aa: CVRDGGWETQYF

abundance: .
len: 15
j_gene: TRBJ1-2
v_gene: TRBV4-3
d_gene: .
CDR3nt: TGCGCCAGCAGCCAAGTCAACCGTCAGGACTATGGCTACACCTTC
CDR3aa: CASSQVNRQDYGYTF

abundance: .
len: 14
j_gene: TRBJ2-5
v_gene: TRBV29-1
d_gene: .
CDR3nt: TGCAGCGTTGCCTCCAGGGGACGCCAAGAGACCCAGTACTTC
CDR3aa: CSVASRGRQETQYF

abundance: .
len: 16
j_gene: TRBJ1-1
v_gene: TRBV5-1
d_gene: TRBD1
CDR3nt: TGCGCCAGCAGCTTGAAAGGACAGGGAGTGAACACTGAAGCTTTCTTT
CDR3aa: CASSLKGQGVNTEAFF

abundance: .
len: 12
j_gene: TRBJ1-1
v_gene: TRBV30
d_gene: .
CDR3nt: TGTGCCTGGAGTCCCTTGAACACTGAAGCTTTCTTT
CDR3aa: CAWSPLNTEAFF

abundance: .
len: 13
j_gene: TRBJ2-5
v_gene: TRBV7-2
d_gene: .
CDR3nt: TGTGCCAGCAGCGGAAAGGGAGGCGAGACCCAGTACTTC
CDR3aa: CASSGKGGETQYF

abundance: .
len: 15
j_gene: TRBJ2-1
v_gene: TRBV7-6
d_gene: .
CDR3nt: TGTGCCAGCAGCTTAGCGGGGAACTCCTACAATGAGCAGTTCTTC
CDR3aa: CASSLAGNSYNEQFF

abundance: .
len: 12
j_gene: TRBJ1-2
v_gene: TRBV2
d_gene: .
CDR3nt: TGTGCCAGCGGACGGACAGAATATGGCTACACCTTC
CDR3aa: CASGRTEYGYTF

abundance: .
len: 15
j_gene: TRBJ2-2
v_gene: TRBV5-1
d_gene: .
CDR3nt: TGCGCCAGCAGCTTGGGGGGCGACTACACCGGGGAGCTGTTTTTT
CDR3aa: CASSLGGDYTGELFF